Presented here are 20 T cell receptor beta chains from one specimen sequenced in a study of CXCR3-negative and CXCR3-positive naive CD8 T cells. UMI-labeled TRB cDNA libraries were prepared by 5' RACE. TCRdb reprocessed the 5' RACE reads; each CDR3 protein has one entry and no DNA is given. This sample's table reports more than 65,000 distinct CDR3 sequences. The sequenced material came from naive CXCR3- CD8+ T cells from blood. Subset defined: CD45RO-CCR7+CD27+CD95- naive CD8+ T cells lacking CXCR3 (TNR3-). Receptors originate from a human donor in good health. Some clones in this sample may be carry-over from other donors' samples.

This chain uses TRBV29-1 with TRBJ2-4; the D call from TCRdb, TRBD1, cannot be confirmed without DNA. Per germline, CDR1 SQVTM and CDR2 ANQGSEA. The CDR3 consists of 15 residues. CDR3 sequence: CSVSRVDLAKNIQYF.

CDR3 residues: CASSHIALEYANTGELFF. V usage is TRBV4-3 and J usage is TRBJ2-2. Germline V CDR1 and CDR2: LGHNA, YSLEER. This CDR3 contains 18 residues.

V gene TRBV21-1 combines with J gene TRBJ2-1. TRBV21-1 is a documented pseudogene. This CDR3 contains 15 residues. Here the CDR3 reads CASSKDGSTYNEQFF.

The rearrangement links TRBV4-1 to TRBJ2-1; checking the TCRdb D call of TRBD2 is not possible without DNA. The CDR3 has 16 residues. Germline values: CDR1 MGHRA, CDR2 YSYEKL. CDR3 region: CASSPLPPGDYNEQFF.

The rearrangement links TRBV6-4 to TRBJ2-1; TCRdb proposes TRBD2, but this gene call is untestable without DNA. CDR3 length: 13 residues. Per the germline V gene, CDR1 is MRHNA and CDR2 is SNTAGT. The chain's CDR3 is CASSGGAHNEQFF.

The CDR3 reads CASSLLSNRDYEQYF. This sequence joins TRBV28 and TRBJ2-7; TCRdb's D gene call, TRBD1, goes unchecked for lack of DNA. This CDR3 contains 15 residues. The germline V gene encodes CDR1 MDHEN and CDR2 SYDVKM.

The V call is TRBV5-1, the J call TRBJ1-2. The V gene's germline CDR1 is SGHRS and CDR2 YFSETQ. This CDR3 is 15 amino acids long. CDR3 residues: CASSLARASNYGYTF.

This chain joins TRBV19 and TRBJ1-5. The CDR3 has 11 amino acids. Germline loops: CDR1 LNHDA, CDR2 SQIVND (reference sequence). The CDR3 spells CASSGGVPQHF.

This chain uses TRBV21-1 with TRBJ2-2. TRBV21-1 is noted as a pseudogene. CDR3 length equals 19 residues. The chain's CDR3 is CASSKVQIVYQENTGELFF.

The chain combines TRBV5-1 with TRBJ1-1. CDR3 size: 15 residues. Per the germline V gene, CDR1 is SGHRS and CDR2 is YFSETQ. The CDR3 here is CASALVSGGGTEAFF.

This chain uses TRBV30 with TRBJ2-7; as DNA is missing, the TRBD1 call by TCRdb cannot be tested. The CDR3 runs 12 residues. Germline assignment: CDR1 GTSNPN and CDR2 SVGIG (reference sequence). CDR3 in amino acids: CAWTWGEYEQYF.

The V gene is TRBV24-1, the J gene TRBJ1-5. This CDR3 region has 15 residues. CDR1 is KGHDR and CDR2 is SFDVKD in the germline V gene. CDR3 loop: CATSDLSELGQPQHF.

The genes are TRBV11-2 and TRBJ2-1; TCRdb's D gene call, TRBD2, goes unchecked for lack of DNA. The CDR3 consists of 15 residues. The germline gives CDR1 SGHAT, CDR2 FQNNGV. CDR3 sequence reads: CASRETSGIYNEQFF.

The rearrangement joins TRBV7-9 to TRBJ1-6. Germline V lookup: CDR1 SEHNR, CDR2 FQNEAQ (reference sequence). The CDR3 consists of 15 residues. The CDR3 sequence: CASSLGGVSISPLHF.

V gene TRBV7-3 combines with J gene TRBJ2-7; TCRdb returns TRBD2, unconfirmable since there is no DNA. Germline V gene sequence: CDR1 SGHTA, CDR2 FQGTGA. The CDR3 contains 12 residues. CDR3 sequence: CASGGLSGRQYF.

The chain employs TRBV11-2 and TRBJ1-1; the D gene TCRdb calls, TRBD1, cannot be checked with no DNA. The CDR3 has 15 amino acids. Germline assignment: CDR1 SGHAT and CDR2 FQNNGV. CDR3 in amino acids: CASSLAMLGDTEAFF.

The chain carries TRBV12-3 or TRBV12-4 and TRBJ2-2. There are 15 residues in the CDR3. The CDR3 loop reads CASSTSHGDTGELFF.

V gene TRBV28 combines with J gene TRBJ2-1; TCRdb's D gene call, TRBD2, goes unchecked for lack of DNA. The CDR3 contains 14 residues. CDR1 MDHEN and CDR2 SYDVKM come from the germline V gene. The CDR3 loop reads CASSLLIGGDEQFF.

The chain is built from TRBV7-8 and TRBJ1-2. The CDR3 loop spans 15 amino acids. Looked up from germline, CDR1 is SGHVS and CDR2 is FQNEAQ. The CDR3 reads CASSLMRVSNFGYTF.

The rearrangement uses TRBV29-1 and TRBJ1-1; TCRdb names TRBD1, which stays unverified in the absence of DNA. In germline, CDR1 is SQVTM, CDR2 ANQGSEA. This CDR3 is 13 amino acids long. The CDR3 sequence: CSVRQGLNTEAFF.